This TCR beta chain was recovered during a study of blood T cells in healthy people across ages. Alongside a J-beta primer mix, a sample-barcoded 5' primer served in a second PCR lasting roughly 6 to 11 cycles. MiXCR, run by TCRdb on the 5' RACE reads, gives a single entry per CDR3 protein. This table has more than 800,000 distinct CDR3 sequences, 40% to 45% appearing once. The V and J ends lost 4 bases and 2 bases respectively, with 12 bases between them. The CDR3 covers 14 residues. Germline lookup yields CDR1 MDHEN and CDR2 SYDVKM. This clonotype has only one observation. The genes are TRBV28 and TRBJ2-7, with no clear D. The sequenced sample was blood. This receptor was taken from an older woman in good health. This CDR3 is CASSSAAAAYEQYF. CDR3 bases: TGTGCCAGCAGTTCCGCCGCCGCGGCCTACGAGCAGTACTTC.